This T cell receptor (beta chain) was captured in a study of blood T cell repertoires in COVID-19. Across the study: T cells, B-cell-depleted T cells, or PBMCs provided the cDNA or gDNA that served as material.

The V segment lost 5 bases and the J segment 3 bases; nucleotides outside the gene matches: 5. CDR1 and CDR2 from the germline V gene are LNHDA and SQIVND (reference sequence). The length of the CDR3 is 14 residues. In its sample, this clone was seen once. TCRdb's copy holds only in-frame clones and misses some; the assay was immunoSEQ multiplex PCR. The table shows 40,000 or so clones, with around 85% occurring only once. Sequencing was performed on peripheral blood. The J gene is TRBJ2-7, the V gene TRBV19, with TRBD1 identical over 9 bases. The receptor was derived from a man aged 45-65 years with active COVID-19. The CDR3 region has the DNA TGTGCCAGTAGTTCGGGACAGGGCGTCTACGAGCAGTACTTC. This translates into CASSSGQGVYEQYF.